One sample yielded the 22 T cell receptor beta chains listed below, sequenced in a study of blood T cell repertoires in COVID-19. Data came from immunoSEQ multiplex PCR; TCRdb stores just in-frame clones and leaves some out. The table lists roughly 150,000 clones, around four fifths of them singletons. The sequencing sample was made of PBMCs or T cells enriched from blood (not recorded which). Receptors originate from a woman in her thirties or forties who had recovered from COVID-19.

V usage is TRBV30 and J usage is TRBJ1-1; D uncertain. Germline V gene data show CDR1 as GTSNPN and CDR2 as SVGIG (reference sequence). The CDR3 is made up of 14 amino acids. V lost 1 base and J 2 bases, leaving 11 bases between the germline ends. The CDR3 here is CAWSGRVVNTEAFF. In nucleotides, the CDR3 is TGTGCCTGGAGTGGAAGAGTGGTTAACACTGAAGCTTTCTTT.

This clone was recorded a few times. The chain has TRBV25-1 and TRBJ1-3; perhaps TRBD1 as D (6 bases). The germline V gene has CDR1 MGHDK and CDR2 SYGVNS. V lost 0 bases and J 1 base, leaving 10 bases between the germline ends. This CDR3 contains 16 residues. CDR3 in amino acids: CASSEYGTRSGNTIYF. CDR3 nucleotide sequence: TGTGCCAGCAGTGAATATGGGACAAGATCTGGAAACACCATATATTTT.

This clone was picked up a small number of times. This chain links TRBV9 with TRBJ1-4; D is undetermined. Germline V gene data show CDR1 as SGDLS and CDR2 as YYNGEE. The CDR3 consists of 15 residues. V was shortened by 0 bases and J by 4 bases, with 10 bases between the two germline ends. CDR3 sequence (DNA): TGTGCCAGCAGCGTAGGCGGCTCTTTTAATGAAAAACTGTTTTTT. This translates into CASSVGGSFNEKLFF.

The chain uses TRBV27 and TRBJ2-7; 8 nucleotides agree with TRBD2. The trim removed 6 bases at V and 0 bases at J, leaving 7 bases unmatched. Germline CDR1 and CDR2: MNHEY and SMNVEV (reference sequence). CDR3 length: 15 amino acids. The CDR3 sequence is CASRTLAGFSYEQYF. The CDR3 nucleotides read TGTGCCAGCAGAACCTTAGCGGGATTCTCCTACGAGCAGTACTTC.

V usage is TRBV2 and J usage is TRBJ2-1; 7 bases align to TRBD2. The CDR3 loop spans 13 amino acids. In germline, CDR1 is SNHLY, CDR2 FYNNEI. Losses at the gene ends were 5 bases for V and 9 bases for J; bases not matched to a gene: 7. CDR3 loop: CASSPFTSAEQFF. The DNA for the CDR3 is TGTGCCAGCAGTCCCTTTACTAGCGCTGAGCAGTTCTTC.

The CDR3 spells CASRKYTLAGGLYNEQFF. CDR3 coding DNA: TGTGCCAGCAGAAAGTACACTTTAGCGGGGGGGCTCTACAATGAGCAGTTCTTC. This chain connects TRBV27 to TRBJ2-1; the match to TRBD2 covers 11 bases. This CDR3 comprises 18 residues. With V trimmed by 6 bases and J by 3 bases, 13 bases remained unmatched. CDR1 and CDR2 from the germline V gene are MNHEY and SMNVEV (reference sequence).

The chain has TRBV6-1 and TRBJ2-3; D is uncertain. V was trimmed by 0 bases and J by 1 base, leaving 8 bases between them. This CDR3 is built from 15 residues. Germline V CDR1 and CDR2: MNHNS, SASEGT. CDR3 residues: CASSEAYSRTDTQYF. Written as DNA, the CDR3 is TGTGCCAGCAGTGAAGCGTACAGTCGCACAGATACGCAGTATTTT.

This clone appeared a single time. The chain couples TRBV7-6 to TRBJ2-1; D might be TRBD1 (6 bases). Germline V lookup: CDR1 SGHVS, CDR2 FNYEAQ. V was trimmed by 5 bases and J by 7 bases, leaving 12 bases between them. The CDR3 covers 13 residues. The CDR3 is CASSRSTGNEQFF. CDR3 DNA: TGTGCCAGCAGCCGATCAACAGGGAATGAGCAGTTCTTC. Complete variable domain (other parts from reference TRBV7-6 and TRBJ2-1): GAGVSQSPRYKVTKRGQDVALRCDPISGHVSLYWYRQALGQGPEFLTYFNYEAQQDKSGLPNDRFSAERPEGSISTLTIQRTEQRDSAMYRCASSRSTGNEQFFGPGTRLTVL.

The chain uses TRBV6-7 and TRBJ2-7; 13 bases agree with TRBD2. TRBV6-7 is marked as an open reading frame, function uncertain. This CDR3 has 18 residues. Trimming cost V 1 base and J 2 bases; bases outside gene matches: 8. This chain's CDR3 is CASSYCPRLAGGPYEQYF. The CDR3 region has the DNA TGTGCCAGCAGTTACTGCCCCCGACTAGCGGGAGGCCCCTACGAGCAGTACTTC.

The chain links TRBV21-1 to TRBJ2-7; the table gives TRBD1 as D, unverified against the DNA. TRBV21-1 is noted as a pseudogene. The CDR3 extends over 15 amino acids. This CDR3 is CASSRGTGVSYEQYF. For the CDR3, the DNA is TGTGCCAGCAGCAGAGGGACAGGGGTTTCCTACGAGCAGTACTTC.

J is TRBJ1-1 and V is TRBV6-6; no firm D call. V shed 4 bases and J shed 0 bases, with 9 bases lying between them. The CDR3 consists of 14 residues. The V gene's germline CDR1 is MNHNY and CDR2 SVGAGI (reference sequence). The chain's CDR3 is CASSSFTVNTEAFF. The CDR3 bases are TGTGCCAGCAGTTCCTTTACAGTGAACACTGAAGCTTTCTTT.

The chain combines TRBV18 with TRBJ1-1; no definite D call. CDR3 length equals 12 residues. V was pared by 3 bases and J by 7 bases, with 9 bases between. CDR1 and CDR2 from the germline V gene are KGHSH and LQKENI. The CDR3 region is CASSPGGLEAFF. The CDR3 DNA reads TGTGCCAGCTCACCGGGTGGGCTTGAAGCTTTCTTT.

The genes are TRBV5-8 and TRBJ2-3, with 8 bases identical to TRBD1. Germline V gene lookup returns CDR1 SGHTS and CDR2 YDEGEE. Unmatched junction bases numbered 6, after V lost 5 bases and J lost 1 base. There are 15 residues in the CDR3. In DNA form, the CDR3 reads TGTGCCAGCAGTTCCAGGGGGCCTGGCACAGATACGCAGTATTTT. Its protein is CASSSRGPGTDTQYF.

This sequence joins TRBV25-1 and TRBJ1-1; D gene ambiguous. V lost 7 bases, J lost 5 bases, and 14 bases lay in between. CDR3 length equals 13 residues. Germline lookup yields CDR1 MGHDK and CDR2 SYGVNS. This CDR3 is CASTYHGETEAFF. In nucleotides, the CDR3 is TGTGCCAGCACCTATCACGGAGAGACTGAAGCTTTCTTT.

The rearrangement links TRBV7-9 to TRBJ1-1; no definite D call. V lost 3 bases to trimming and J lost 7 bases, with 3 bases between them. The length of the CDR3 is 10 residues. The germline CDR1 and CDR2 sequences are SEHNR and FQNEAQ (reference sequence). CDR3 amino acids: CASSLSEAFF. The CDR3 DNA reads TGTGCCAGCAGCTTGAGTGAAGCTTTCTTT. The variable domain in full, with the rest retrieved from reference TRBV7-9 and TRBJ1-1, is DTGVSQNPRHKITKRGQNVTFRCDPISEHNRLYWYRQTLGQGPEFLTYFQNEAQLEKSRLLSDRFSAERPKGSFSTLEIQRTEQGDSAMYLCASSLSEAFFGQGTRLTVV.

The genes are TRBV24-1 and TRBJ2-1; TRBD2 matches at 10 bases. Looked up from germline, CDR1 is KGHDR and CDR2 is SFDVKD. Losses at the gene ends were 3 bases for V and 5 bases for J; bases not matched to a gene: 9. There are 17 residues in the CDR3. Here the CDR3 reads CATSDPGASGGNNEQFF. The CDR3 DNA is TGTGCCACCAGTGATCCGGGGGCTAGCGGGGGCAACAATGAGCAGTTCTTC.

The chain uses TRBV29-1 and TRBJ2-7, with a possible D match to TRBD1 (6 bases). Trimming stripped 7 bases from V and 2 bases from J, with 12 bases between. From germline, CDR1 is SQVTM and CDR2 ANQGSEA. The CDR3 is made up of 12 amino acids. The CDR3 region has the DNA TGCAGCGGACGGACAGAGGCCTACGAGCAGTACTTC. Translated: CSGRTEAYEQYF.

This clone is a singleton in its sample. This chain joins TRBV7-6 and TRBJ2-2; 10 nucleotides match TRBD1. CDR3 length: 16 amino acids. Per germline, CDR1 SGHVS and CDR2 FNYEAQ. V trimming: 5 bases; J trimming: 2 bases; junction bases outside the gene matches: 5. CDR3 sequence: CASSARTGGNTGELFF. The DNA for the CDR3 is TGTGCCAGCAGCGCCCGGACAGGGGGAAACACCGGGGAGCTGTTTTTT.

This chain links TRBV7-6 with TRBJ2-1, with TRBD2 matching 10 bases. Germline CDR1 and CDR2: SGHVS and FNYEAQ. Unmatched junction bases numbered 8, after V lost 1 base and J lost 2 bases. CDR3 size: 18 residues. CDR3 in DNA: TGTGCCAGCAGCTTAGAATCTAGCGGGAGCTTTACCTACAATGAGCAGTTCTTC. Amino acid sequence: CASSLESSGSFTYNEQFF. The full variable domain, in which reference TRBV7-6 and TRBJ2-1 provide the parts outside the CDR3, is GAGVSQSPRYKVTKRGQDVALRCDPISGHVSLYWYRQALGQGPEFLTYFNYEAQQDKSGLPNDRFSAERPEGSISTLTIQRTEQRDSAMYRCASSLESSGSFTYNEQFFGPGTRLTVL.

The V call is TRBV28, the J call TRBJ1-2; a weak D match, TRBD1 (6 bases). The germline CDR1 and CDR2 sequences are MDHEN and SYDVKM. The germline V and J ends were trimmed by 6 bases and 3 bases, with 14 bases remaining between them. This CDR3 spans 14 amino acids. The CDR3 spells CASRWRGADYGYTF. The CDR3 DNA sequence: TGTGCCAGCAGGTGGCGGGGGGCGGACTATGGCTACACCTTC.

The chain uses TRBV20-1 and TRBJ1-1, with TRBD1 as a possible D gene (6 bases). This CDR3 has 15 residues. Germline CDR1 and CDR2: DFQATT and SNEGSKA (reference sequence). Trimming stripped 3 bases from V and 1 base from J, with 15 bases between. The CDR3 loop is CSASSYTGQNTEAFF. The CDR3, as DNA: TGCAGTGCTAGTAGTTATACAGGGCAGAACACTGAAGCTTTCTTT.

The chain employs TRBV15 and TRBJ1-5, with a tentative D call TRBD1 (5 bases). CDR1 is LNHNV and CDR2 is YYDKDF in the germline V gene (reference sequence). CDR3 size: 16 residues. The germline V and J ends were trimmed by 4 bases and 0 bases, with 13 bases remaining between them. CDR3 in amino acids: CATSIGKGYSNQPQHF. The CDR3 DNA reads TGTGCCACCAGCATTGGAAAGGGGTATAGCAATCAGCCCCAGCATTTT.